Detailed here is one T cell receptor (beta chain). The J segment lost 2 bases and the V segment lost 3 bases, leaving 6 bases of the junction unmatched. The CDR3 length is 15 residues. Per germline, CDR1 SGHRS and CDR2 YFSETQ. Random hexamers were used to reverse transcribe the RNA input (about 0.45 to 1 ug). The TCR beta CDR3 was amplified by immunoSEQ multiplex PCR across 54 Vbeta, 13 Jbeta. MiXCR, run by TCRdb on the immunoSEQ multiplex PCR reads, gives a single entry per CDR3 protein. In the table there are 150,000 to 200,000 distinct CDR3 sequences, approximately 94% of which are singletons. The data stem from a study of CD8 T cells in Susac syndrome. Sequencing of TCR beta was performed on blood CD8+ T cells and on blood CD4+ T cells. Control patients had untreated stable or active relapsing-remitting multiple sclerosis by revised McDonald criteria. Bulk CD8+ and CD4+ cells came from magnetic negative isolation; CD8+ TEMRA by FACS.

The chain joins TRBV5-1 to TRBJ2-5, with 8 nucleotides matching TRBD1. The receptor's source is a human donor with multiple sclerosis. The specimen sequenced was CD4+ T cells from PBMCs. The CDR3 nucleotides are TGCGCCAGCAGCTCGACAGGGACAGGTCAAGAGACCCAGTACTTC. It translates to CASSSTGTGQETQYF.